This record concerns one TCR beta chain sequence. The data stem from a study of T cell responses to AZD1222 COVID-19 vaccine. From germline, CDR1 is SGHTS and CDR2 YDEGEE. This CDR3 has 15 residues. V was shortened by 2 bases and J by 10 bases, with 16 bases between the two germline ends. The protocol was immunoSEQ multiplex PCR, while the TCRdb copy is restricted to in-frame clones and leaves out a portion. This sample has some 100,000 clones, with about 90% found just once. The sequence came from an adult who received the AZD1222 COVID-19 vaccine. This chain uses TRBV5-8 with TRBJ1-6; the D is unclear. The material sequenced was peripheral blood, taken 28 days after the second AZD1222 dose. CDR3 bases: TGTGCCAGCAGCTTAACCGGGATCTTAGTCTCACCCCTCCACTTT. It codes for CASSLTGILVSPLHF.